The 10 T cell receptor beta chains below all came from one sample that was sequenced in a study of T cells in Graves' hyperthyroidism and ophthalmopathy. Authors of the study amplified TCR beta CDR3 regions from RNA transcripts. Primed by the HTBI set, a first-round RT-PCR was run on the TCR CDR3. TCRdb re-called the multiplex PCR reads through MiXCR, storing one row per CDR3 protein. This table has nearly 600,000 distinct CDR3 sequences, roughly 13% appearing once. The sample taken for sequencing was blood. Source of these receptors: a woman aged 30 to 39 with Graves' hyperthyroidism that later progressed to Graves' ophthalmopathy.

As regards this clonotype: This may be a read error, as it is one base from a much larger clone. The genes are TRBV7-6 and TRBJ2-7, with D tentatively TRBD2 (7 bases). CDR1 and CDR2 (germline): SGHVS, FNYEAQ. CDR3 size: 16 residues. V lost 1 base and J lost 7, with 20 bases in between. CDR3 nucleotides: TGTGCCAGCAGCTTAGGGGGGGGGGCAGCTAAAGCGGAGCAGTACTTC. Protein sequence: CASSLGGGAAKAEQYF.

This clonotype was seen repeatedly, ten times or more. This chain uses TRBV12-3 or TRBV12-4 with TRBJ1-4; 7 nucleotides line up with TRBD1. The CDR3 contains 14 residues. V shed 5 bases, J shed 5 bases, and the junction held 5 bases outside the gene matches. CDR3 sequence: CASSPRDSNEKLFF. In DNA form, the CDR3 reads TGTGCCAGCAGTCCCCGGGACAGCAATGAAAAACTGTTTTTT.

DNA for the CDR3: TGTGCCAGCAGTTTTCTCATGACTAGCGGGAGTAGGAATGAGCAGTTCTTC. This sequence encodes CASSFLMTSGSRNEQFF. J is TRBJ2-1 and V is TRBV2; 12 nucleotides match TRBD2. The germline V gene has CDR1 SNHLY and CDR2 FYNNEI. The CDR3 is 17 residues long. V lost 5 bases to trimming and J lost 7 bases; unmatched junction nucleotides: 12.

This clonotype was detected ten times or more. V is TRBV12-3 or TRBV12-4 and J is TRBJ2-1; no definite D call. The CDR3 runs 14 residues. V lost 2 bases and J lost 3, with 8 bases in between. For the CDR3, the DNA is TGTGCCAGCAGTTTAAGAGGTATCTACAATGAGCAGTTCTTC. Translating gives CASSLRGIYNEQFF.

With respect to this clonotype: The junction shows a germline mismatch at one end, possibly a read error. The J gene is TRBJ2-1, the V gene TRBV13; perhaps D is TRBD1 or TRBD2 (5 bases each). Germline CDR1 is PRHDT and CDR2 is FYEKMQ (reference sequence). The CDR3 has 16 amino acids. The CDR3 coding sequence is TGTGCCAGCAGCTTAGGTGGCCAGGGAGACTACAGTGAGCAGTTCTTC. The encoded protein is CASSLGGQGDYSEQFF.

Ten or more counts support this clonotype. This chain uses TRBV20-1 with TRBJ2-5; D may be TRBD1 (5 bases). The V gene lost 3 bases and the J gene lost 5 bases, with 13 bases spanning the gap. The CDR3 runs 13 residues. The germline gives CDR1 DFQATT, CDR2 SNEGSKA (reference sequence). The CDR3 sequence is CSASGRVMETQYF. Written as DNA, the CDR3 is TGCAGTGCTAGTGGCAGGGTGATGGAGACCCAGTACTTC.

On this clonotype itself: A much larger clonotype is one base distant, so this may be a read error. V usage is TRBV7-9 and J usage is TRBJ2-7, with D uncertain. CDR1 and CDR2 from the germline V gene are SEHNR and FQNEAQ (reference sequence). The CDR3 runs to 12 residues. Trimming left V 4 bases short and J 7 bases short, with 11 bases between. CDR3 in amino acids: CASSSGPNEQYF. CDR3 DNA sequence: TGTGCCAGCAGCTCAGGTCCTAATGAGCAGTACTTC.

There are a few counts of this clonotype. This chain connects TRBV7-9 to TRBJ2-3; D is undetermined. The CDR3 loop spans 15 amino acids. V dropped 3 bases and J dropped 0 bases, with 10 bases sitting between them. Germline assignment: CDR1 SEHNR and CDR2 FQNEAQ (reference sequence). CDR3 protein: CASSFGSASTDTQYF. The CDR3 DNA reads as TGTGCCAGCAGCTTTGGGTCCGCTAGCACAGATACGCAGTATTTT.

This clonotype was picked up many times. The rearrangement joins TRBV11-3 to TRBJ1-1; D call uncertain. Trimming stripped 3 bases from V and 0 bases from J, with 14 bases between. CDR3 length: 16 amino acids. Germline CDR1 reads SGHNT; CDR2 reads YENEEA. The DNA for the CDR3 is TGTGCCAGCAGCTTCGGATTTACCTCGTTGAACACTGAAGCTTTCTTT. Translated, it gives CASSFGFTSLNTEAFF. Combining the CDR3 with reference TRBV11-3 and TRBJ1-1 gives the whole variable domain EAGVVQSPRYKIIEKKQPVAFWCNPISGHNTLYWYLQNLGQGPELLIRYENEEAVDDSQLPKDRFSAERLKGVDSTLKIQPAELGDSAVYLCASSFGFTSLNTEAFFGQGTRLTVV.

The gene calls are TRBV12-5 and TRBJ1-1; D is undetermined. Deletions cut 1 base from V and 1 base from J, with 7 bases between. Germline assignment: CDR1 LGHNT and CDR2 FRNRAP. The CDR3 has 14 amino acids. The CDR3 protein is CASGLEGPNTEAFF. Here the CDR3 DNA reads TGTGCTAGTGGTTTGGAGGGTCCGAACACTGAAGCTTTCTTT.